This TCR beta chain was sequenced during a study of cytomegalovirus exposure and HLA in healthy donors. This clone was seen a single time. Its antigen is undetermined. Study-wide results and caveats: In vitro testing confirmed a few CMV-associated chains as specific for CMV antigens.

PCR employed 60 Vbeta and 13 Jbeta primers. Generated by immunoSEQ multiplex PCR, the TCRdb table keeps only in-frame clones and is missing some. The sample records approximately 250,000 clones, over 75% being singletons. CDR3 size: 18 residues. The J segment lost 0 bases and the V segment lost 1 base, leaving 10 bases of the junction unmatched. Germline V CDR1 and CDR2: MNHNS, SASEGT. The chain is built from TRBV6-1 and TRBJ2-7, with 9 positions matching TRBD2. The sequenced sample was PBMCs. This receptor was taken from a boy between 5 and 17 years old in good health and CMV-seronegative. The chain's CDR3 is CASSEGLAGFYSSYEQYF. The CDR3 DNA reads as TGTGCCAGCAGTGAAGGGCTAGCGGGATTCTATAGCTCCTACGAGCAGTACTTC.